The next 22 T cell receptor beta chains were all read from a single sample in a study of T cell changes during pregnancy in multiple sclerosis. Sequenced by immunoSEQ multiplex PCR; TCRdb stores in-frame clones only, minus some. The table lists about 40,000 clones, roughly 90% of them singletons, with approximately 5.1% in the top ten. Source: CD8+ T cells from peripheral blood mononuclear cells, taken in the third trimester of pregnancy. These receptors were taken from a female donor with multiple sclerosis, enrolled in a pregnancy study.

This sequence joins TRBV27 and TRBJ2-7; possibly TRBD1 for D (5 bases). The CDR3 runs to 13 residues. In germline, CDR1 is MNHEY, CDR2 SMNVEV (reference sequence). V lost 4 bases to trimming and J lost 2 bases, with 9 bases between them. The CDR3 coding sequence is TGTGCCAGCAGTTACTCGGACACCTACGAGCAGTACTTC. Its protein product is CASSYSDTYEQYF.

This clone was detected once. V gene TRBV12-2 combines with J gene TRBJ2-1; the D call in the table, TRBD2, was not verified against the DNA. TRBV12-2 is a pseudogene locus. The CDR3 totals 16 residues. CDR3 loop: CASRPGGLAGEGEQFF. CDR3 sequence (DNA): TGTGCAAGTCGCCCGGGGGGACTAGCGGGAGAAGGCGAGCAGTTCTTC.

The CDR3: CASSPRISGSDEQFF. The CDR3 coding sequence is TGTGCCAGCAGCCCAAGGATTAGCGGGAGCGATGAGCAGTTCTTC. The chain recombines TRBV7-9 with TRBJ2-1, with 9 bases that match TRBD2. Germline V gives CDR1 SEHNR, CDR2 FQNEAQ (reference sequence). The CDR3 length is 15 residues. With V trimmed by 5 bases and J by 8 bases, 10 bases remained unmatched.

This chain joins TRBV5-8 and TRBJ1-5; D ambiguous. Trimming removed 0 bases at V and 0 bases at J, with 7 bases between. Germline CDR1 SGHTS, CDR2 YDEGEE. This CDR3 is built from 15 residues. CDR3 DNA: TGTGCCAGCAGCTTGGTTGGAGCTAGCAATCAGCCCCAGCATTTT. Protein: CASSLVGASNQPQHF. Filled out from reference TRBV5-8 and TRBJ1-5, the complete variable domain reads EAGVTQSPTHLIKTRGQQATLRCSPISGHTSVYWYQQALGLGLQFLLWYDEGEERNRGNFPPRFSGRQFPNYSSELNVNALELEDSALYLCASSLVGASNQPQHFGDGTRLSIL.

The chain is built from TRBV4-3 and TRBJ2-7; TRBD2 aligns across 14 bases. The CDR3 sequence is 18 residues long. Trimming at V came to 0 bases and at J to 2 bases, leaving 6 bases not matched to a gene. From germline, CDR1 is LGHNA and CDR2 YSLEER. CDR3 sequence: CASSQDVGLAGAAYEQYF. CDR3 sequence (DNA): TGCGCCAGCAGCCAAGATGTGGGACTAGCGGGAGCGGCCTACGAGCAGTACTTC.

The chain carries TRBV7-3 and TRBJ2-2, with D possibly being TRBD2 (6 bases). Germline V CDR1 and CDR2: SGHTA, FQGTGA. This CDR3 region has 17 residues. The V end lost 4 bases, the J end lost 3 bases, and 18 bases lay between the germline ends. Here the CDR3 reads CASSSPEPGLDTGELFF. CDR3 DNA sequence: TGTGCCAGCAGCTCCCCGGAACCGGGACTTGACACCGGGGAGCTGTTTTTT. The whole variable domain, remainder taken from reference TRBV7-3 and TRBJ2-2, is GAGVSQTPSNKVTEKGKYVELRCDPISGHTALYWYRQSLGQGPEFLIYFQGTGAADDSGLPNDRFFAVRPEGSVSTLKIQRTERGDSAVYLCASSSPEPGLDTGELFFGEGSRLTVL.

The sample holds one count of this clone. In DNA form, the CDR3 reads TGCGCCAGCAGCGGACCTGACAGGGGGCGCATCGAGCAGTACTTC. Residues: CASSGPDRGRIEQYF. V and J are TRBV5-1 and TRBJ2-7; TRBD1 matches at 10 bases. Germline trimming cut 4 bases from V and 6 bases from J; bases unmatched to any gene: 10. This CDR3 contains 15 residues. CDR1 and CDR2 from the germline V gene are SGHRS and YFSETQ.

The chain recombines TRBV29-1 with TRBJ2-7; 13 nucleotides match TRBD2. CDR1 is SQVTM and CDR2 is ANQGSEA in the germline V gene. CDR3 length: 14 amino acids. V was clipped by 5 bases and J by 5 bases; unmatched bases: 6. CDR3 sequence: CSVRTSGSFDEQYF. CDR3 in DNA: TGCAGCGTTCGGACTAGCGGGAGCTTTGACGAGCAGTACTTC.

This clone was observed a single time. The chain carries TRBV15 and TRBJ2-7; 9 nucleotides line up with TRBD2. CDR1 is LNHNV and CDR2 is YYDKDF in the germline V gene (reference sequence). Trimming cost V 8 bases and J 6 bases; bases outside gene matches: 8. This CDR3 is built from 13 residues. DNA of the CDR3: TGTGCCACCGGGACTAGCCAACCTCCCGAGCAGTACTTC. Translated, it gives CATGTSQPPEQYF.

This clone has just a few counts. The J gene is TRBJ1-1, the V gene TRBV15, with TRBD1 as a possible D gene (6 bases). The germline V and J ends were trimmed by 1 base and 6 bases, with 9 bases remaining between them. This CDR3 contains 13 residues. The germline CDR1 and CDR2 sequences are LNHNV and YYDKDF (reference sequence). CDR3 DNA: TGTGCCACCAGCAGAGGTCAGGGGTCTGAAGCTTTCTTT. Amino acid sequence: CATSRGQGSEAFF.

The chain recombines TRBV19 with TRBJ2-7, with 9 bases lining up with TRBD2. CDR1 is LNHDA and CDR2 is SQIVND in the germline V gene (reference sequence). CDR3 length: 15 residues. J was trimmed by 7 bases and V by 3 bases; bases with no gene match: 10. CDR3 in DNA: TGTGCCAGTAGTATTTATAGCGGGGGATCCCTGGAGCAGTACTTC. Amino acid sequence: CASSIYSGGSLEQYF.

The chain is built from TRBV4-3 and TRBJ1-5; TRBD1 agrees at 8 bases. J gave up 7 bases and V 0 bases, and 8 bases lay outside the gene matches. The CDR3 sequence is 16 residues long. CDR1 LGHNA and CDR2 YSLEER come from the germline V gene. The CDR3 reads CASSQDFAGGRQPQHF. Here the CDR3 DNA reads TGCGCCAGCAGCCAAGATTTTGCAGGGGGCAGGCAGCCCCAGCATTTT.

V usage is TRBV7-9 and J usage is TRBJ2-5; TRBD2 might be the D (6 bases). V dropped 5 bases and J dropped 5 bases, with 15 bases sitting between them. The length of the CDR3 is 14 residues. The germline CDR1 and CDR2 sequences are SEHNR and FQNEAQ (reference sequence). DNA for the CDR3: TGTGCCAGCAGCGTTTTCGGAGGGCTCGAGACCCAGTACTTC. The encoded protein is CASSVFGGLETQYF. Full variable domain (outside the CDR3, taken from reference TRBV7-9 and TRBJ2-5): DTGVSQNPRHKITKRGQNVTFRCDPISEHNRLYWYRQTLGQGPEFLTYFQNEAQLEKSRLLSDRFSAERPKGSFSTLEIQRTEQGDSAMYLCASSVFGGLETQYFGPGTRLLVL.

The chain links TRBV13 to TRBJ2-1; D remains unclear. Trimming shortened V by 5 bases and J by 9 bases, and 8 bases separated the two germline ends. The CDR3 covers 11 residues. The germline CDR1 and CDR2 sequences are PRHDT and FYEKMQ (reference sequence). The DNA for the CDR3 is TGTGCCAGCAGCCGCGCGTTTGAGCAGTTCTTC. Protein sequence: CASSRAFEQFF.

The V and J genes are TRBV7-9 and TRBJ2-5; 8 nucleotides line up with TRBD2. CDR3 size: 16 residues. V dropped 5 bases and J dropped 5; count of bases not matched to a gene: 13. Per the germline V gene, CDR1 is SEHNR and CDR2 is FQNEAQ (reference sequence). CDR3 residues: CASSPRVAGLGETQYF. In DNA form, the CDR3 reads TGTGCCAGCAGCCCACGAGTAGCGGGACTTGGGGAGACCCAGTACTTC.

V gene TRBV27 combines with J gene TRBJ2-7; perhaps TRBD2 as D (5 bases). The CDR3 contains 14 residues. V was pared by 7 bases and J by 0 bases, with 13 bases between. The germline CDR1 and CDR2 sequences are MNHEY and SMNVEV (reference sequence). The CDR3 sequence: CASTPGFSSYEQYF. CDR3 bases: TGTGCCAGCACTCCGGGGTTTAGCTCCTACGAGCAGTACTTC.

The rearrangement links TRBV30 to TRBJ1-5, with D tentatively TRBD1 (5 bases). The ends were cut back, 5 bases at V and 9 bases at J, with 11 bases in the middle. Germline V lookup: CDR1 GTSNPN, CDR2 SVGIG (reference sequence). The CDR3 runs 11 residues. CDR3 protein: CAWQGLPPQHF. The CDR3 region has the DNA TGTGCCTGGCAGGGACTCCCGCCCCAGCATTTT. The variable domain in full, completed from reference TRBV30 and TRBJ1-5, reads SQTIHQWPATLVQPVGSPLSLECTVEGTSNPNLYWYRQAAGRGLQLLFYSVGIGQISSEVPQNLSASRPQDRQFILSSKKLLLSDSGFYLCAWQGLPPQHFGDGTRLSIL.

The rearrangement joins TRBV14 to TRBJ1-5, with D uncertain. Germline loops: CDR1 SGHDN, CDR2 FVKESK. The CDR3 extends over 17 amino acids. Trimming pared 7 bases from V and 0 bases from J, leaving 19 bases between. This CDR3 reads CASTVREPNYSNQPQHF. DNA for the CDR3: TGTGCCAGCACCGTTCGGGAGCCCAATTATAGCAATCAGCCCCAGCATTTT.

J is TRBJ2-7 and V is TRBV5-1; no firm D call. The CDR3 runs to 13 residues. Germline lookup yields CDR1 SGHRS and CDR2 YFSETQ. V lost 0 bases, J lost 3 bases, and 7 bases lay in between. CDR3 nucleotides: TGCGCCAGCAGCTTGGAGACACACTACGAGCAGTACTTC. Translated: CASSLETHYEQYF.

Regarding this clone: Compared with germline, one end of the junction differs, possibly owing to a read error. V and J are TRBV2 and TRBJ2-7; TRBD2 matches at 14 bases. Germline-derived CDR1 and CDR2 are SNHLY and FYNNEI. This CDR3 has 10 residues. The CDR3 loop reads CASRGLAGVF. In DNA, the CDR3 is TGTGCCAGCAGGGGACTAGCGGGAGTTTTC. The full variable domain, its missing parts supplied by reference TRBV2 and TRBJ2-7, is EPEVTQTPSHQVTQMGQEVILRCVPISNHLYFYWYRQILGQKVEFLVSFYNNEISEKSEIFDDQFSVERPDGSNFTLKIRSTKLEDSAMYFCASRGLAGVFGPGTRLTVT.

The chain has TRBV7-9 and TRBJ2-5, with D uncertain. Trimming took off 6 bases at V and 3 bases at J, with 14 bases between the two ends. The CDR3 extends over 14 amino acids. The germline V gene encodes CDR1 SEHNR and CDR2 FQNEAQ (reference sequence). The CDR3 DNA is TGTGCCAGCAGTCCCTTGCAGAAGAAAGAGACCCAGTACTTC. The encoded protein is CASSPLQKKETQYF.

This sequence joins TRBV27 and TRBJ1-1; tentative D call: TRBD1 (6 bases). The CDR3 is 14 residues long. Germline lookup yields CDR1 MNHEY and CDR2 SMNVEV (reference sequence). Deletions cut 6 bases from V and 5 bases from J, with 16 bases between. CDR3 in DNA: TGTGCCAGCAGACAGGGAGTCGTCGTTACTGAAGCTTTCTTT. Its protein is CASRQGVVVTEAFF.